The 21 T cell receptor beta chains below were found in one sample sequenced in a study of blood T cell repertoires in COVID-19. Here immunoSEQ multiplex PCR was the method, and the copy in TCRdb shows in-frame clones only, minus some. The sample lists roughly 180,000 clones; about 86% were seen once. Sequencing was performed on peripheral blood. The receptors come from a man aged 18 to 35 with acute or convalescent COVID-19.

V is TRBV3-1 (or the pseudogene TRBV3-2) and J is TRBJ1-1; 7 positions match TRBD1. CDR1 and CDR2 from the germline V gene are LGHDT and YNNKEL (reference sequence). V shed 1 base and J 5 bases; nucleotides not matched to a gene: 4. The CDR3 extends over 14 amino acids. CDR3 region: CASSQGDRRTEAFF. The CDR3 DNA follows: TGTGCCAGCAGCCAAGGGGACAGACGGACTGAAGCTTTCTTT.

The CDR3 spells CATSDSGTRVSDGYTF. In nucleotides, the CDR3 is TGTGCCACCAGTGACTCCGGGACACGGGTTTCAGATGGCTACACCTTC. J is TRBJ1-2 and V is TRBV24-1; tentative D call: TRBD1 (6 bases). The CDR3 has 16 residues. Germline CDR1 is KGHDR and CDR2 is SFDVKD. Between the trimmed V and J ends, which lost 4 bases and 6 bases, there was a span of 20 bases.

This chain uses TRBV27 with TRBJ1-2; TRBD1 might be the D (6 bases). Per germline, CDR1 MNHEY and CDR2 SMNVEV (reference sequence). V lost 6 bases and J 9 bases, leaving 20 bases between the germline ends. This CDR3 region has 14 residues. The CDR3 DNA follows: TGTGCCAGCAGCCTCCGGACAGCCGAGGGGAGCTACACCTTC. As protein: CASSLRTAEGSYTF.

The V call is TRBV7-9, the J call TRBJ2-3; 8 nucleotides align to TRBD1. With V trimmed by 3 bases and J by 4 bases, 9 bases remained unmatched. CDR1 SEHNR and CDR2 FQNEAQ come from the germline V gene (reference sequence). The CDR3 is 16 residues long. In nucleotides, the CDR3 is TGTGCCAGCAGCTTCCTGGGACAGGTTAAGTCAGATACGCAGTATTTT. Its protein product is CASSFLGQVKSDTQYF. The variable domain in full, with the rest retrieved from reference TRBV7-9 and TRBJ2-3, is DTGVSQNPRHKITKRGQNVTFRCDPISEHNRLYWYRQTLGQGPEFLTYFQNEAQLEKSRLLSDRFSAERPKGSFSTLEIQRTEQGDSAMYLCASSFLGQVKSDTQYFGPGTRLTVL.

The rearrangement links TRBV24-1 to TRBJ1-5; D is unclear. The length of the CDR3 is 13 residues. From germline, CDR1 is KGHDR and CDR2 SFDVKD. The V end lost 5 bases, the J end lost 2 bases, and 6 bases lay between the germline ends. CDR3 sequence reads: CATSGPGNQPQHF. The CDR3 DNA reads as TGTGCCACCAGTGGCCCAGGCAATCAGCCCCAGCATTTT.

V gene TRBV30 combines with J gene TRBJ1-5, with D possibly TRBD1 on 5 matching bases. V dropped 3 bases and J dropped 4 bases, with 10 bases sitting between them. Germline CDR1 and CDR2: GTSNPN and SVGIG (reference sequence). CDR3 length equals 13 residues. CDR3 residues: CAWSGGYNQPQHF. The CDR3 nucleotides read TGTGCCTGGAGCGGGGGGTATAATCAGCCCCAGCATTTT.

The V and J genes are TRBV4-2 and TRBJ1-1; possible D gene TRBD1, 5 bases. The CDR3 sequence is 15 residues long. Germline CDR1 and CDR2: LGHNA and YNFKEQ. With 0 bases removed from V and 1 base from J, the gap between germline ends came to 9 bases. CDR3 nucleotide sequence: TGTGCCAGCAGCCAAGAATGGGGGGGGAACACTGAAGCTTTCTTT. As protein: CASSQEWGGNTEAFF.

Here the CDR3 reads CASTPSDRNTEAFF. The CDR3 nucleotides are TGTGCCAGCACTCCCTCGGACAGGAACACTGAAGCTTTCTTT. The chain links TRBV6-6 to TRBJ1-1; weak D call: TRBD1 (6 bases). The germline V gene encodes CDR1 MNHNY and CDR2 SVGAGI (reference sequence). Trimming stripped 7 bases from V and 1 base from J, with 13 bases between. The CDR3 has 14 residues.

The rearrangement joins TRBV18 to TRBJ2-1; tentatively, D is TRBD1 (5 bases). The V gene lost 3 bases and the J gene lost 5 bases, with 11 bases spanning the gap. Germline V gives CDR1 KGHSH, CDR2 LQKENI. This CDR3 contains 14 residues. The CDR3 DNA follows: TGTGCCAGCTCACCCGCAGGGCTGGACAATGAGCAGTTCTTC. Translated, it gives CASSPAGLDNEQFF.

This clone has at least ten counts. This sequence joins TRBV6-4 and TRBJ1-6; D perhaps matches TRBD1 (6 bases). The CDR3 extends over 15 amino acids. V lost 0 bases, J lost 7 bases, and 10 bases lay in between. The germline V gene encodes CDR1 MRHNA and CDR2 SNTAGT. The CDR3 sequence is CASSDSSTGNSPLHF. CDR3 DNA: TGTGCCAGCAGTGACTCGAGCACAGGGAATTCACCCCTCCACTTT.

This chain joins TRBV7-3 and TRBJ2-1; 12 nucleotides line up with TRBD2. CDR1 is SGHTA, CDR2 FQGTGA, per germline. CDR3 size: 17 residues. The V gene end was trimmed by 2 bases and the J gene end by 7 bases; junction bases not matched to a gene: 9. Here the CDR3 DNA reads TGTGCCAGCAGCTTATCGCCCGGGACTAGCGGGTTAAATGAGCAGTTCTTC. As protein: CASSLSPGTSGLNEQFF.

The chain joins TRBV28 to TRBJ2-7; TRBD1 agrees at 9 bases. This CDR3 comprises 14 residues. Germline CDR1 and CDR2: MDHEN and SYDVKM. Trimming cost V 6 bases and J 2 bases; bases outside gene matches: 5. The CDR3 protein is CASRGQGPTYEQYF. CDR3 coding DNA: TGTGCCAGCAGGGGACAGGGCCCTACCTACGAGCAGTACTTC.

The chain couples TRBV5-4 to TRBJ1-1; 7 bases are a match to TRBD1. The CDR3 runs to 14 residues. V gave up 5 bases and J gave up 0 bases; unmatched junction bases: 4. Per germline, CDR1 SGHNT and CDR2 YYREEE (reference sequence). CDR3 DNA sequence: TGTGCCAGCAGGCGGACAGGAATGAACACTGAAGCTTTCTTT. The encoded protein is CASRRTGMNTEAFF.

The CDR3 protein is CASSPERDRGLSGNTIYF. CDR3 nucleotide sequence: TGTGCCAGCAGCCCTGAGCGGGACAGGGGGCTCTCTGGAAACACCATATATTTT. The J gene is TRBJ1-3, the V gene TRBV5-4; 12 nucleotides agree with TRBD1. The CDR3 is 18 residues long. The germline gives CDR1 SGHNT, CDR2 YYREEE (reference sequence). V was clipped by 4 bases and J by 0 bases; unmatched bases: 8.

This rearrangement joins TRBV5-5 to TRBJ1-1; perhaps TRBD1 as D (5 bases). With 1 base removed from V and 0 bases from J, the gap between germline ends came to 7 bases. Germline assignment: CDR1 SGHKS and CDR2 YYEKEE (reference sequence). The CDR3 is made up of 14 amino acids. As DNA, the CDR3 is TGTGCCAGCAGCTTGCAGGGCATGAACACTGAAGCTTTCTTT. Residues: CASSLQGMNTEAFF.

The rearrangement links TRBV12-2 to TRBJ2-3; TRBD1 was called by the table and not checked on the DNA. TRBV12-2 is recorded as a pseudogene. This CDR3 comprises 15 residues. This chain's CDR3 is CASREDSTSTDTQYF. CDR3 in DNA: TGTGCAAGTCGCGAAGACAGTACTAGCACAGATACGCAGTATTTT.

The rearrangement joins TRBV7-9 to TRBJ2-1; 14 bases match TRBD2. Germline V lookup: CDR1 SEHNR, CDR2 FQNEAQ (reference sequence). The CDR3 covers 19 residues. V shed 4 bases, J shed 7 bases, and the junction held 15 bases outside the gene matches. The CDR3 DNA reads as TGTGCCAGCAGCTCAGGGACTAGCGGGGGCCCCACGCGAGGGAATGAGCAGTTCTTC. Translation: CASSSGTSGGPTRGNEQFF. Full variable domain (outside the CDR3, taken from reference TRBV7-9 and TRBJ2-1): DTGVSQNPRHKITKRGQNVTFRCDPISEHNRLYWYRQTLGQGPEFLTYFQNEAQLEKSRLLSDRFSAERPKGSFSTLEIQRTEQGDSAMYLCASSSGTSGGPTRGNEQFFGPGTRLTVL.

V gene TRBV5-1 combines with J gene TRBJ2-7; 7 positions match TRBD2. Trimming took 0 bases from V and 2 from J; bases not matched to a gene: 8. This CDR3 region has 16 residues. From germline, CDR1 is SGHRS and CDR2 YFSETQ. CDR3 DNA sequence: TGCGCCAGCAGCTTGGAGGGACTACCCTCCACCTACGAGCAGTACTTC. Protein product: CASSLEGLPSTYEQYF.

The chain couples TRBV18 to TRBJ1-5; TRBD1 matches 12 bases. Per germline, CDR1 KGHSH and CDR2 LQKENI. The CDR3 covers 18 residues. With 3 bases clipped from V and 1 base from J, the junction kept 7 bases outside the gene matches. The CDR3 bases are TGTGCCAGCTCACCCGTCCCGGGACAGGGGGCGAGCAATCAGCCCCAGCATTTT. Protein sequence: CASSPVPGQGASNQPQHF.

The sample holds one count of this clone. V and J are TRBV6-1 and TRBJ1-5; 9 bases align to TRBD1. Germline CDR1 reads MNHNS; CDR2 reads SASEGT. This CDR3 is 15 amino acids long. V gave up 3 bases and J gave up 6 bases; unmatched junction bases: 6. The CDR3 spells CASSEDRGVFQPQHF. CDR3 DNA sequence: TGTGCCAGCAGTGAGGACAGGGGTGTATTTCAGCCCCAGCATTTT.

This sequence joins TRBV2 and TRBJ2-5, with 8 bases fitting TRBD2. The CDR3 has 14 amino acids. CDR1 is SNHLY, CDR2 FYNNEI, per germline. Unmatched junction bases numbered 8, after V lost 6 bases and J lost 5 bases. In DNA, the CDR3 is TGTGCCAGCAGCGCCGGGACTAGGGGGGAGACCCAGTACTTC. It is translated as CASSAGTRGETQYF.